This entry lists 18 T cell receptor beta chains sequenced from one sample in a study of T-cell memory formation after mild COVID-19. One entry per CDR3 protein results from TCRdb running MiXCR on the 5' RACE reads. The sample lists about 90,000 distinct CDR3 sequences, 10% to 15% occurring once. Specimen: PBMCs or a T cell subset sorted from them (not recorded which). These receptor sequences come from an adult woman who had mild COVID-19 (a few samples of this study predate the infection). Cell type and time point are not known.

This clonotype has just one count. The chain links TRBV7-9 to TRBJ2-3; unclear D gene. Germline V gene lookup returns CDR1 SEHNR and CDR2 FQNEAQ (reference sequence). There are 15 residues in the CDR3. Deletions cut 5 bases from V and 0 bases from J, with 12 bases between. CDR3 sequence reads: CASSHTGSSTDTQYF. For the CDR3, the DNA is TGTGCCAGCAGCCATACCGGCAGCAGCACAGATACGCAGTATTTT.

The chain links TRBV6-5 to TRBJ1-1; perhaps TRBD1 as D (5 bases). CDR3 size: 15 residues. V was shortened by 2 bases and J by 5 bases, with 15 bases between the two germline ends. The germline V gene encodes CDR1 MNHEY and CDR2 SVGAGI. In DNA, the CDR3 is TGTGCCAGCAGTTACCGTTTGGAGGGGATAACTGAAGCTTTCTTT. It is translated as CASSYRLEGITEAFF.

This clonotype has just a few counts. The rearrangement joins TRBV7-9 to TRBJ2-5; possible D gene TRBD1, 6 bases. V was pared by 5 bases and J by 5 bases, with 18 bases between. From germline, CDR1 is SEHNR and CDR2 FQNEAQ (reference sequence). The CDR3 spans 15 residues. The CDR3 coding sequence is TGTGCCAGCAGCGTTAAACCGGGACAATATGAGACCCAGTACTTC. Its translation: CASSVKPGQYETQYF. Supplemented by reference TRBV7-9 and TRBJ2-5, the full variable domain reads DTGVSQNPRHKITKRGQNVTFRCDPISEHNRLYWYRQTLGQGPEFLTYFQNEAQLEKSRLLSDRFSAERPKGSFSTLEIQRTEQGDSAMYLCASSVKPGQYETQYFGPGTRLLVL.

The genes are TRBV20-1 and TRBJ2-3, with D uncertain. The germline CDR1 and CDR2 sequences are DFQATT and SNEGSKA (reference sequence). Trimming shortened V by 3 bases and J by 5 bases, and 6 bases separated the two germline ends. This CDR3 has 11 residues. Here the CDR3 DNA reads TGCAGTGCTAGCGTAGAAGATACGCAGTATTTT. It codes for CSASVEDTQYF.

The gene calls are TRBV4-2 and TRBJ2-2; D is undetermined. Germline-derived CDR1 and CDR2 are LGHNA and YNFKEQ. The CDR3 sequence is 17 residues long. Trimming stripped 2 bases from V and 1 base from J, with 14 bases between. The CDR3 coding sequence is TGTGCCAGCAGCCAACGGCAGGCTGGGGTGAACACCGGGGAGCTGTTTTTT. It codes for CASSQRQAGVNTGELFF.

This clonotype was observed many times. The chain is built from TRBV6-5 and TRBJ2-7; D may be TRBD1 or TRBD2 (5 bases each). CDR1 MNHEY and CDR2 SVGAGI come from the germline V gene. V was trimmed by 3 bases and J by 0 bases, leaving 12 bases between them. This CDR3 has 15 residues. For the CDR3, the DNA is TGTGCCAGCAGTTATGAGGGGCCTAGCTCCTACGAGCAGTACTTC. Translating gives CASSYEGPSSYEQYF.

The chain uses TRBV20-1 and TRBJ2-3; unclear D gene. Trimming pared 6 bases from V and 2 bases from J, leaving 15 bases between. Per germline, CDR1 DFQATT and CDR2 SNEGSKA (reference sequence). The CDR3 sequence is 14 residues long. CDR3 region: CSAPPQSNTDTQYF. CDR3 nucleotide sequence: TGCAGTGCCCCTCCCCAGAGCAACACAGATACGCAGTATTTT.

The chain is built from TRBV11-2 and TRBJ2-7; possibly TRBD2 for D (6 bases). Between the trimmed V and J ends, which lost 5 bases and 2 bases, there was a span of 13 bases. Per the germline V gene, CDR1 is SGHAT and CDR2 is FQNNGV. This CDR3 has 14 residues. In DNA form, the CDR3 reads TGTGCCAGCAGCCACCCCGCGGGACCCTACGAGCAGTACTTC. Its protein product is CASSHPAGPYEQYF.

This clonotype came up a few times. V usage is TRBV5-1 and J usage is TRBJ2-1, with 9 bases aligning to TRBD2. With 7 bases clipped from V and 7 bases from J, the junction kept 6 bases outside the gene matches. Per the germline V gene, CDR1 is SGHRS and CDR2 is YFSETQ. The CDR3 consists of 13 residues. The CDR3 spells CASGLAGHNEQFF. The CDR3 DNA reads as TGCGCCAGCGGGCTAGCGGGACATAATGAGCAGTTCTTC. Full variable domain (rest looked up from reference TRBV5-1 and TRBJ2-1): KAGVTQTPRYLIKTRGQQVTLSCSPISGHRSVSWYQQTPGQGLQFLFEYFSETQRNKGNFPGRFSGRQFSNSRSEMNVSTLELGDSALYLCASGLAGHNEQFFGPGTRLTVL.

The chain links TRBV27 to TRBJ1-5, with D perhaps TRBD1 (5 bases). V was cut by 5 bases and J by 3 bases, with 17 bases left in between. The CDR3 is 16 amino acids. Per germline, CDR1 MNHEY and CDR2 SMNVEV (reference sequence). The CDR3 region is CASSATAGGFNQPQHF. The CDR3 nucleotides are TGTGCCAGCAGTGCAACGGCGGGGGGTTTCAATCAGCCCCAGCATTTT.

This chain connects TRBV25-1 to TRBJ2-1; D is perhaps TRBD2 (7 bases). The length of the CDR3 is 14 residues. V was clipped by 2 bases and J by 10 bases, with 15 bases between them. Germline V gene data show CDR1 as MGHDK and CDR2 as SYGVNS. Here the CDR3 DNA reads TGTGCCAGCAGTGAAGCCGCGGGGGCCGACGAGCAGTTCTTC. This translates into CASSEAAGADEQFF.

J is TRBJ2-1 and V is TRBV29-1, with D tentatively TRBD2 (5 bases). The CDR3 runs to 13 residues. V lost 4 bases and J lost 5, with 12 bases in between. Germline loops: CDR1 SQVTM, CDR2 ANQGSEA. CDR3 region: CSVGLAGNNEQFF. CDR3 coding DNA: TGCAGCGTTGGGCTAGCAGGTAACAATGAGCAGTTCTTC.

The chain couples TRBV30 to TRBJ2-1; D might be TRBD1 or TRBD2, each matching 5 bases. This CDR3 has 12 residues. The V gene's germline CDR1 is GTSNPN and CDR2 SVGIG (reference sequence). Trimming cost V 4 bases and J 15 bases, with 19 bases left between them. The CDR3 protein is CAWTAPPGDAFF. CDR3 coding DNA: TGTGCCTGGACCGCCCCCCCCGGGGACGCGTTCTTC.

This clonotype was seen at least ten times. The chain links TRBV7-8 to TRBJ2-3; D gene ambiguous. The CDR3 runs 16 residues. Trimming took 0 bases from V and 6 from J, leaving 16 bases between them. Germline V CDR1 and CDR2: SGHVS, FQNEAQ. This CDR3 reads CASSLAPRPTADTQYF. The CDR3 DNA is TGTGCCAGCAGCTTAGCACCTCGCCCAACCGCCGATACGCAGTATTTT. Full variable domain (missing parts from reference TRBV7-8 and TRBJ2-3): GAGVSQSPRYKVAKRGQDVALRCDPISGHVSLFWYQQALGQGPEFLTYFQNEAQLDKSGLPSDRFFAERPEGSVSTLKIQRTQQEDSAVYLCASSLAPRPTADTQYFGPGTRLTVL.

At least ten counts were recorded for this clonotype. CDR3 in amino acids: CASSQEGAYNEQFF. The CDR3 nucleotides are TGTGCCAGCAGCCAAGAGGGGGCGTACAATGAGCAGTTCTTC. This chain joins TRBV4-2 and TRBJ2-1; TRBD1 might be the D (6 bases). The CDR3 extends over 14 amino acids. CDR1 is LGHNA, CDR2 YNFKEQ, per germline. The V end lost 0 bases, the J end lost 4 bases, and 7 bases lay between the germline ends.

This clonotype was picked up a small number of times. The CDR3 protein is CASCQGEGTCGEQYF. In nucleotides, the CDR3 is TGTGCCAGCTGTCAAGGGGAAGGAACGTGTGGAGAGCAGTACTTC. The chain couples TRBV12-3 or TRBV12-4 to TRBJ2-7, with D perhaps TRBD1 (5 bases). The CDR3 spans 15 residues. Trimming removed 8 bases at V and 7 bases at J, with 24 bases between.

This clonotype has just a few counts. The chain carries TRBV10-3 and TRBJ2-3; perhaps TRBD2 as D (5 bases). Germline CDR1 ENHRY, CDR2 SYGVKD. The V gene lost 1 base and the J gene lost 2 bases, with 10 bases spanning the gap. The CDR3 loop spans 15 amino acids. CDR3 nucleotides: TGTGCCATCAGTGAGTGGCGGGCCGCCACAGATACGCAGTATTTT. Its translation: CAISEWRAATDTQYF.

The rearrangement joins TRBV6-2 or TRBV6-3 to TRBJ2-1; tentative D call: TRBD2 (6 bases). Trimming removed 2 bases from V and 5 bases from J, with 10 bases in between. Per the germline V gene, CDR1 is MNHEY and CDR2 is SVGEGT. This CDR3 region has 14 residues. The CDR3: CASSYLLADNEQFF. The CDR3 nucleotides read TGTGCCAGCAGTTACCTTTTAGCGGACAATGAGCAGTTCTTC.